This T cell receptor (beta chain) was profiled in a study of OX40 agonist ivuxolimab in advanced cancers. Study in general: Patients assigned to dose escalation were diagnosed with hepatocellular carcinoma, melanoma, renal cell or head and neck cancer. Study-wide results and caveats: People who partly responded at 0.1-3.0 mg/kg had some of the least clonal expansion seen. Dosing at 0.1 to 3.0 mg/kg was accompanied by clonal expansion of CD4+ and CD8+ blood T cells by week 6. No determination was made of the antigen specificity of the expanded peripheral T cells.

Germline CDR1 and CDR2: MNHEY and SVGAGI. The CDR3 is 14 amino acids. The V end lost 0 bases, the J end lost 2 bases, and 7 bases lay between the germline ends. Some clones are missing from TCRdb's copy, which holds only in-frame ones; the method was immunoSEQ multiplex PCR. The sample records 20,000 to 25,000 clones, approximately 72% being singletons. Comments on this clone: Its antigen is as yet unknown.

The TCR sequence derives from an adult with an advanced solid tumor such as melanoma, head and neck, liver or kidney cancer. The gene calls are TRBV6-5 and TRBJ2-5; no firm D call. Sequences were derived from CD4+ or CD8+ T cells sorted from blood, sampled in a trial of the OX40 agonist ivuxolimab. Written as DNA, the CDR3 is TGTGCCAGCAGTTACTCGGTACAGCAAGAGACCCAGTACTTC. Amino acids: CASSYSVQQETQYF.